The 14 T cell receptor beta chains below come from one sample, sequenced in a study of blood T cell repertoires in COVID-19. Generated by immunoSEQ multiplex PCR, the TCRdb table keeps only in-frame clones and is missing some. Here the sample spans some 180,000 clones, 65% to 80% being singletons. Material: peripheral blood. The receptors originated from a man in his fifties or sixties who had recovered from COVID-19.

The V gene is TRBV7-9, the J gene TRBJ1-6, with 10 bases fitting TRBD1. V was clipped by 4 bases and J by 7 bases; unmatched bases: 4. Germline V lookup: CDR1 SEHNR, CDR2 FQNEAQ (reference sequence). The CDR3 is 15 amino acids. The CDR3 sequence is CASSSGQGKNSPLHF. DNA of the CDR3: TGTGCCAGCAGCTCGGGACAGGGGAAGAATTCACCCCTCCACTTT.

The chain has TRBV2 and TRBJ2-3; D is undetermined. V lost 2 bases and J 3 bases, leaving 6 bases between the germline ends. Germline V lookup: CDR1 SNHLY, CDR2 FYNNEI. The length of the CDR3 is 13 residues. For the CDR3, the DNA is TGTGCCAGCAGTGAACGTCGGACAGATACGCAGTATTTT. Protein: CASSERRTDTQYF.

The genes are TRBV24-1 and TRBJ2-1; 11 bases are shared with TRBD2. Trimming at V came to 7 bases and at J to 10 bases, leaving 8 bases not matched to a gene. The CDR3 is 14 residues long. In germline, CDR1 is KGHDR, CDR2 SFDVKD. CDR3 sequence: CATSPTSGKREQFF. The CDR3 coding sequence is TGTGCCACCAGCCCGACTAGCGGGAAGAGGGAGCAGTTCTTC.

This chain uses TRBV20-1 with TRBJ1-3, with D tentatively TRBD1 (6 bases). The CDR3 is 16 amino acids. Germline-derived CDR1 and CDR2 are DFQATT and SNEGSKA (reference sequence). V gave up 3 bases and J gave up 0 bases, with 15 bases separating them. As DNA, the CDR3 is TGCAGTGCTAGTCGGTGGGGGCGACTCTCTGGAAACACCATATATTTT. Translation: CSASRWGRLSGNTIYF.

This chain connects TRBV6-5 to TRBJ2-3; TRBD2 is a possible D gene (6 bases). The germline V gene has CDR1 MNHEY and CDR2 SVGAGI. This CDR3 is 15 amino acids long. V was shortened by 6 bases and J by 0 bases, with 13 bases between the two germline ends. CDR3 coding DNA: TGTGCCAGCAGCGCTTATAGCGGAAGCACAGATACGCAGTATTTT. Encoded protein: CASSAYSGSTDTQYF.

The gene calls are TRBV19 and TRBJ2-4; 10 nucleotides agree with TRBD1. The CDR3 has 17 residues. V trimming: 6 bases; J trimming: 0 bases; junction bases outside the gene matches: 8. Per germline, CDR1 LNHDA and CDR2 SQIVND (reference sequence). The CDR3 is CASRPRDRGLAKNIQYF. As DNA, the CDR3 is TGTGCCAGTAGGCCACGGGACAGGGGTCTAGCCAAAAACATTCAGTACTTC.

This rearrangement joins TRBV11-2 to TRBJ2-7; D gene uncertain. V was cut by 8 bases and J by 0 bases, with 20 bases left in between. Germline V gene data show CDR1 as SGHAT and CDR2 as FQNNGV. CDR3 size: 16 residues. CDR3 residues: CASADRVRRNSYEQYF. The CDR3 DNA reads TGTGCCAGCGCCGACCGAGTCCGGAGAAACTCCTACGAGCAGTACTTC.

In this sample, this clone turned up once. The rearrangement uses TRBV6-1 and TRBJ1-2; the D is unclear. V gave up 3 bases and J gave up 2 bases, with 10 bases separating them. The germline CDR1 and CDR2 sequences are MNHNS and SASEGT. The CDR3 sequence is 14 residues long. Here the CDR3 DNA reads TGTGCCAGCAGTGACGTCATCAGAAACTATGGCTACACCTTC. This translates into CASSDVIRNYGYTF.

The rearrangement uses TRBV11-2 and TRBJ2-3; D may be TRBD2 (6 bases). The CDR3 has 16 amino acids. The V gene's germline CDR1 is SGHAT and CDR2 FQNNGV. Trimming left V 1 base short and J 4 bases short, with 15 bases between. CDR3 amino acids: CASSLAGRRVADTQYF. CDR3 nucleotides: TGTGCCAGCAGCTTAGCAGGTCGGAGGGTGGCAGATACGCAGTATTTT.

The J gene is TRBJ2-1, the V gene TRBV7-6; 8 positions agree with TRBD2. This CDR3 is 15 amino acids long. The junction had 10 bases not matched to a gene; V was cut back by 5 bases and J by 7 bases. Germline CDR1 is SGHVS and CDR2 is FNYEAQ. CDR3 sequence: CASSLRAGAGNEQFF. CDR3 bases: TGTGCCAGCAGCCTCCGAGCGGGAGCCGGTAATGAGCAGTTCTTC.

The chain uses TRBV12-1 and TRBJ2-2; the tabulated D call, TRBD1, remains unverified against the DNA. TRBV12-1 is a known pseudogene. CDR3 size: 17 residues. The CDR3 DNA reads as TGTGCCAGCAGCTTTGTGGCCCTTGGCAGGAACACCGGGGAGCTGTTTTTT. Translating it yields CASSFVALGRNTGELFF.

This chain joins TRBV7-8 and TRBJ1-1, with a tentative D call TRBD1 (5 bases). Germline V gene lookup returns CDR1 SGHVS and CDR2 FQNEAQ. Trimming removed 1 base at V and 2 bases at J, with 11 bases between. The CDR3 extends over 15 amino acids. The CDR3 reads CASSLDGRGNTEAFF. Here the CDR3 DNA reads TGTGCCAGCAGCTTAGACGGGAGGGGAAACACTGAAGCTTTCTTT. Drawing the rest from reference TRBV7-8 and TRBJ1-1, the complete variable domain is GAGVSQSPRYKVAKRGQDVALRCDPISGHVSLFWYQQALGQGPEFLTYFQNEAQLDKSGLPSDRFFAERPEGSVSTLKIQRTQQEDSAVYLCASSLDGRGNTEAFFGQGTRLTVV.

The chain employs TRBV28 and TRBJ1-1, with D possibly being TRBD1 (5 bases). V gave up 6 bases and J gave up 7 bases, with 12 bases separating them. CDR3 length: 12 amino acids. Germline V gives CDR1 MDHEN, CDR2 SYDVKM. The CDR3 nucleotides read TGTGCCAGCAGCATACAGGCCCTTGAAGCTTTCTTT. It translates to CASSIQALEAFF.

CDR3 in amino acids: CASSRAMGLQFF. The DNA of the CDR3 is TGTGCCAGCAGCCGAGCGATGGGTTTGCAGTTCTTC. V usage is TRBV11-3 and J usage is TRBJ2-1; D unresolved. The CDR3 has 12 amino acids. With 5 bases removed from V and 12 bases from J, the gap between germline ends came to 14 bases. CDR1 SGHNT and CDR2 YENEEA come from the germline V gene. The entire variable domain, with the rest obtained from reference TRBV11-3 and TRBJ2-1, is as follows: EAGVVQSPRYKIIEKKQPVAFWCNPISGHNTLYWYLQNLGQGPELLIRYENEEAVDDSQLPKDRFSAERLKGVDSTLKIQPAELGDSAVYLCASSRAMGLQFFGPGTRLTVL.